This TCR beta chain was retrieved from a study of naive and memory T cell subsets. This CDR3 contains 17 residues. Germline assignment: CDR1 SEHNR and CDR2 FQNEAQ (reference sequence). V was trimmed by 4 bases and J by 5 bases, leaving 21 bases between them. Two oligonucleotides, mixed equimolar, formed the beta constant-region primer covering TRBC1 and TRBC2. Ligated cDNA was amplified by four rounds of PCR with nested alpha and beta constant-region primers and SP2. TCRdb re-derived calls from the UMI-ligation and nested PCR reads in MiXCR, one entry per CDR3 protein. The data hold roughly 150,000 distinct CDR3 sequences, with roughly 22% observed a single time. General study findings and limits: Especially in CD8 cells, naive repertoires contained a few larger clonotypes, possibly CD45RA-re-expressing memory cells.

On this clonotype: Its antigen is not identified.

The J gene is TRBJ1-5, the V gene TRBV7-9, with TRBD1 as a possible D gene (6 bases). The source of this sequence is a human donor in good health. Sequenced input: naive CD4+ T cells from blood. As DNA, the CDR3 is TGTGCCAGCAGCTCAATAGATAGGACAGACGGGCATCAGCCCCAGCATTTT. Protein: CASSSIDRTDGHQPQHF.